This TCR beta chain is drawn from a study of blood T cell repertoires in COVID-19. Study as a whole: Specimens from acute and convalescent COVID-19 originated in the United States, Italy and Spain. T cells, B-cell-depleted T cells, or PBMCs supplied cDNA or gDNA.

Some clones are missing from TCRdb's copy, which holds only in-frame ones; the method was immunoSEQ multiplex PCR. The profile covers under 150,000 clones, with around 80% appearing a single time and 1.9% taken by the ten largest. Germline CDR1 is GTSNPN and CDR2 is SVGIG (reference sequence). The CDR3 covers 12 residues. Trimming pared 2 bases from V and 13 bases from J, leaving 15 bases between. Sequences were obtained from peripheral blood. V usage is TRBV30 and J usage is TRBJ2-1, with a tentative D call TRBD2 (6 bases). This TCR was recovered from a man aged 70-80 years with acute or convalescent COVID-19. The CDR3 region has the DNA TGTGCCTGGAGTCTTACCCGGGAGCATCAGTTCTTC. It specifies CAWSLTREHQFF.